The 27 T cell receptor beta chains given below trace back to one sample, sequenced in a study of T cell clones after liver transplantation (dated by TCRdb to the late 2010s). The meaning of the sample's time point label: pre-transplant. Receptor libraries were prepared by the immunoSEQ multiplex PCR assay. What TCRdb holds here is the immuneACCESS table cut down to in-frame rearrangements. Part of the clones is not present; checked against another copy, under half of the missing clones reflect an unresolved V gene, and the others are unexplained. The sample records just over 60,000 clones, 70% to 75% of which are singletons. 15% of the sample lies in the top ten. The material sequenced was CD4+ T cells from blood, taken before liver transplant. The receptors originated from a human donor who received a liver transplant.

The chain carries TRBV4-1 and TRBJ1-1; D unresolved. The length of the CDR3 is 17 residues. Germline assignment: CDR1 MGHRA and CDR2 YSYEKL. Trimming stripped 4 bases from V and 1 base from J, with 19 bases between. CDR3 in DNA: TGCGCCAGCAGCCCCACCATCGCGCGGGCCGCGAACACTGAAGCTTTCTTT. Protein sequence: CASSPTIARAANTEAFF.

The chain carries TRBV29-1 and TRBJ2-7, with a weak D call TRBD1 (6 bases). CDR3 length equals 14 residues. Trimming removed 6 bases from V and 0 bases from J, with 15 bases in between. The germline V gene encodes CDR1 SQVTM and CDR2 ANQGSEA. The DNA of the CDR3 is TGCAGCGTCGTAACACAGGGCGCCTCCTACGAGCAGTACTTC. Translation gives CSVVTQGASYEQYF.

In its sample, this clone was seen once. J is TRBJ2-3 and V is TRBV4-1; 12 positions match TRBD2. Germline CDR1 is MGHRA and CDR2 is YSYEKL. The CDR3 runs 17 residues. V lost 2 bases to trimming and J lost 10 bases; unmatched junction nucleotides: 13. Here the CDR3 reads CASSQPLAGGRKYSQYF. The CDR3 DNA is TGCGCCAGCAGCCAACCCCTAGCGGGGGGGCGAAAGTATTCGCAGTATTTT.

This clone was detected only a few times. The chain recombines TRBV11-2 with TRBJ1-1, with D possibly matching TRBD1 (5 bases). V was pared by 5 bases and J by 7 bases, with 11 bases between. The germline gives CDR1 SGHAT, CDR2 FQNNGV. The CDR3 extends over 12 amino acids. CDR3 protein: CASSPDRGEAFF. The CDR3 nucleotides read TGTGCCAGCAGCCCGGATAGGGGTGAAGCTTTCTTT.

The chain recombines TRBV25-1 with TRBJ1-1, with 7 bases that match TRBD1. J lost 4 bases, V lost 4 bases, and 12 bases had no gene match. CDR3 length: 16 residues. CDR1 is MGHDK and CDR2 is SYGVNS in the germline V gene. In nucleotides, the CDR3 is TGTGCCAGCAGTGCCCAAACAGGGGCTGGGACCACTGAAGCTTTCTTT. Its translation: CASSAQTGAGTTEAFF.

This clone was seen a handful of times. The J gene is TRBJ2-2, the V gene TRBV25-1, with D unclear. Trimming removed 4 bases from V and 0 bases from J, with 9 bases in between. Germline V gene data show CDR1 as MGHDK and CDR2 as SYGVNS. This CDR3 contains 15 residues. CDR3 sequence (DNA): TGTGCCAGCAGTGGTACACCCACGAACACCGGGGAGCTGTTTTTT. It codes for CASSGTPTNTGELFF.

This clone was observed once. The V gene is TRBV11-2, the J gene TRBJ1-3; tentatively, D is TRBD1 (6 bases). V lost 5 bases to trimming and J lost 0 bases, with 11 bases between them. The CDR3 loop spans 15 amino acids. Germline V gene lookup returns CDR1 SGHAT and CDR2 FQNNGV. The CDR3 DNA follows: TGTGCCAGCAGCCCACGACAGGACTCTGGAAACACCATATATTTT. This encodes CASSPRQDSGNTIYF.

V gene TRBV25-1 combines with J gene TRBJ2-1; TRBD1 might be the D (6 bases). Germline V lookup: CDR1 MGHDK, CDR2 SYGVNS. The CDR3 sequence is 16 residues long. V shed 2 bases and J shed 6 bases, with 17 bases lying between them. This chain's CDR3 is CASSEPGEQGLNEQFF. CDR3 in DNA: TGTGCCAGCAGTGAACCCGGTGAGCAGGGGCTCAATGAGCAGTTCTTC.

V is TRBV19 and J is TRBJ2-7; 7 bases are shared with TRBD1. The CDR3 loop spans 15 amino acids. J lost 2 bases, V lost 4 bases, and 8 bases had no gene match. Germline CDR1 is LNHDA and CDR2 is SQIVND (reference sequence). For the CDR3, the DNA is TGTGCCAGTAGTAATCAGGGGGTCGGACCCTACGAGCAGTACTTC. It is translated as CASSNQGVGPYEQYF.

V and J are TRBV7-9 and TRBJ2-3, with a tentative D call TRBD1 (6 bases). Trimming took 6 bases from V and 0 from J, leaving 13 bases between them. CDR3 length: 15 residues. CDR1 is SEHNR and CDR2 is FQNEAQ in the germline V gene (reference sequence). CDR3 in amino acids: CASSPGVGSTDTQYF. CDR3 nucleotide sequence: TGTGCCAGCAGTCCAGGGGTCGGGAGCACAGATACGCAGTATTTT.

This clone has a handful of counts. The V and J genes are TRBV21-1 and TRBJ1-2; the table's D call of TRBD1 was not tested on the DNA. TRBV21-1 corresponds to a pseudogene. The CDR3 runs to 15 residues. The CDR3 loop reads CASSKREGAWYGYTF. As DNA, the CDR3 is TGTGCCAGCAGCAAAAGAGAGGGGGCCTGGTATGGCTACACCTTC.

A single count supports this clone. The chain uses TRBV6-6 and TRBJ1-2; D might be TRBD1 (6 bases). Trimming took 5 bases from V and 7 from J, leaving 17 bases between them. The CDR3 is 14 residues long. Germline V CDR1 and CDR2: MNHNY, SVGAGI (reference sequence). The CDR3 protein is CASSPGTRNGGYTF. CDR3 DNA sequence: TGTGCCAGCAGTCCCGGGACACGGAACGGTGGCTACACCTTC.

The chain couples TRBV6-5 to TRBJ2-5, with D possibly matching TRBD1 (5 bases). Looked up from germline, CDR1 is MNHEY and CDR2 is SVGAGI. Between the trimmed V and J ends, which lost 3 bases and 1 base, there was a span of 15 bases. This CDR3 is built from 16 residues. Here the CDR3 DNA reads TGTGCCAGCAGTTATCTCGGCAGGGCGCTCCAAGAGACCCAGTACTTC. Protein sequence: CASSYLGRALQETQYF.

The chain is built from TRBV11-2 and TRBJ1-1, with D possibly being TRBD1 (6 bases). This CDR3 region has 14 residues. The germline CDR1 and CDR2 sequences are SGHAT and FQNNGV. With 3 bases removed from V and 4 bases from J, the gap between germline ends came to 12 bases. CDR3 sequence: CASSFRGAVTEAFF. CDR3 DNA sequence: TGTGCCAGCAGCTTTCGGGGGGCGGTCACTGAAGCTTTCTTT.

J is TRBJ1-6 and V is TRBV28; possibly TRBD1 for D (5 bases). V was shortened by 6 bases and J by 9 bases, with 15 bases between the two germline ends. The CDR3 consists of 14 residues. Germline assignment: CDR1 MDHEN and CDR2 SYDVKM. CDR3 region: CASSPFDGGSPLHF. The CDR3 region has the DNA TGTGCCAGCAGCCCCTTTGACGGGGGTTCACCCCTCCACTTT.

The CDR3 reads CASSHPAGGGRADTQYF. The DNA of the CDR3 is TGCGCCAGCAGCCATCCAGCGGGGGGAGGGCGGGCAGATACGCAGTATTTT. J is TRBJ2-3 and V is TRBV4-1; 9 bases fit TRBD2. The germline gives CDR1 MGHRA, CDR2 YSYEKL. The CDR3 spans 17 residues. Germline trimming cut 3 bases from V and 4 bases from J; bases unmatched to any gene: 11.

This chain's CDR3 is CASSYSKGRGYTEAFF. CDR3 in DNA: TGTGCCAGCAGTTACTCGAAGGGCAGGGGGTACACTGAAGCTTTCTTT. This chain joins TRBV6-5 and TRBJ1-1; 7 bases agree with TRBD1. Trimming removed 0 bases from V and 3 bases from J; junction bases left unmatched: 7. CDR3 length: 16 amino acids. Germline V gene sequence: CDR1 MNHEY, CDR2 SVGAGI.

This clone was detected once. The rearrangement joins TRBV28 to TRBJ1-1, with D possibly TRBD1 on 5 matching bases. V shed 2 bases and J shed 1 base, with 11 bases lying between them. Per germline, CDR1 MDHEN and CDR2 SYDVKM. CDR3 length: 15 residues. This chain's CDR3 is CASSLGRGRNTEAFF. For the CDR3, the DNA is TGTGCCAGCAGTTTAGGCCGGGGGAGGAACACTGAAGCTTTCTTT.

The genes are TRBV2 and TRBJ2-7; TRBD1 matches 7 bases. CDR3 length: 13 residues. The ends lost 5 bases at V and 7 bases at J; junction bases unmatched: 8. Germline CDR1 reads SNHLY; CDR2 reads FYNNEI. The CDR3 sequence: CASSSDRHKEQYF. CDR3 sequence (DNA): TGTGCCAGCAGTTCGGACAGGCATAAGGAGCAGTACTTC. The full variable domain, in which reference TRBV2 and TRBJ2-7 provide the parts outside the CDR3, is EPEVTQTPSHQVTQMGQEVILRCVPISNHLYFYWYRQILGQKVEFLVSFYNNEISEKSEIFDDQFSVERPDGSNFTLKIRSTKLEDSAMYFCASSSDRHKEQYFGPGTRLTVT.

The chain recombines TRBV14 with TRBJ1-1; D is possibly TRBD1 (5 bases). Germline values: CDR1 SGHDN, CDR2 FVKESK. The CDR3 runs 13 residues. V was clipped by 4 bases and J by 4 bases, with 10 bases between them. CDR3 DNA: TGTGCCAGCAGCCCACGGACATTCACTGAAGCTTTCTTT. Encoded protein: CASSPRTFTEAFF.

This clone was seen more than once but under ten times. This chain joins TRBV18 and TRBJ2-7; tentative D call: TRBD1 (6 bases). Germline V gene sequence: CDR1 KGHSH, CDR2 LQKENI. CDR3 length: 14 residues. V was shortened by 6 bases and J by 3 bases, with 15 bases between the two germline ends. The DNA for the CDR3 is TGTGCCAGCTCTCCAGGAAAAGGGGGCTACGAGCAGTACTTC. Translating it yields CASSPGKGGYEQYF. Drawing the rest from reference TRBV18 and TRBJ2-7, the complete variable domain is NAGVMQNPRHLVRRRGQEARLRCSPMKGHSHVYWYRQLPEEGLKFMVYLQKENIIDESGMPKERFSAEFPKEGPSILRIQQVVRGDSAAYFCASSPGKGGYEQYFGPGTRLTVT.

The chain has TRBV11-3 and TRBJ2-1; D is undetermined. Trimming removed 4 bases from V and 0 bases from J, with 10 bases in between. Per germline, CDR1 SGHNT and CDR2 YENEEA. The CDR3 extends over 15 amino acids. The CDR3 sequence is CASSSLESSYNEQFF. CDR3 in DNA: TGTGCCAGCAGCTCATTGGAGAGCTCCTACAATGAGCAGTTCTTC.

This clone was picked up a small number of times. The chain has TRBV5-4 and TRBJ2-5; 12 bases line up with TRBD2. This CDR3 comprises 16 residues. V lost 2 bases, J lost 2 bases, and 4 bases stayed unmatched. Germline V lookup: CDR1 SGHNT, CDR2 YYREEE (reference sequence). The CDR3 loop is CASSFRLAGGQETQYF. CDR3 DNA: TGTGCCAGCAGCTTCAGGCTAGCGGGGGGGCAAGAGACCCAGTACTTC.

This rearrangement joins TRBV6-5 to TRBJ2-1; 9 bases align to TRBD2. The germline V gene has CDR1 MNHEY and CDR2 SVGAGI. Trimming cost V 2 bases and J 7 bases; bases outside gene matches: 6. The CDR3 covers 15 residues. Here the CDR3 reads CASSYRAGGLNEQFF. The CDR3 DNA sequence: TGTGCCAGCAGTTACAGGGCGGGGGGGCTGAATGAGCAGTTCTTC.

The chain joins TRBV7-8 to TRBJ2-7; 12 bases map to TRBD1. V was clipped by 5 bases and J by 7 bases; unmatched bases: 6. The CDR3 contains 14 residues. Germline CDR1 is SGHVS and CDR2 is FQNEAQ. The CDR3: CASSKGQGAKEQYF. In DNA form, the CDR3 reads TGTGCCAGCAGCAAGGGACAGGGGGCCAAAGAGCAGTACTTC. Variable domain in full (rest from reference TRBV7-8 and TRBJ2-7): GAGVSQSPRYKVAKRGQDVALRCDPISGHVSLFWYQQALGQGPEFLTYFQNEAQLDKSGLPSDRFFAERPEGSVSTLKIQRTQQEDSAVYLCASSKGQGAKEQYFGPGTRLTVT.

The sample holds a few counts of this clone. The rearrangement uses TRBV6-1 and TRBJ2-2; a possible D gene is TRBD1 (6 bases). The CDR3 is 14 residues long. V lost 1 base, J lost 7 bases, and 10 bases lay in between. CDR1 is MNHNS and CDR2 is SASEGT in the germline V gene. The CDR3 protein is CASSEGGHGGELFF. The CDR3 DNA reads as TGTGCCAGCAGTGAAGGGGGACACGGCGGGGAGCTGTTTTTT.

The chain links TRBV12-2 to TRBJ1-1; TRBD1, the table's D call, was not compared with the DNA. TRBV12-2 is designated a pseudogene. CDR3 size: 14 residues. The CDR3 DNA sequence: TGTGCAAGTCGCTTTTCAGGGTACAGCCTTGAAGCTTTCTTT. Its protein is CASRFSGYSLEAFF.